This TCR beta chain appears in the sequencing data of a study of spatial heterogeneity in lung cancer. The presence of a unique molecular identifier marked each TCR cDNA molecule. MiXCR, run by TCRdb on the 5' RACE reads, gives a single entry per CDR3 protein. The sample has 95,000 to 120,000 distinct CDR3 sequences, 9.5% to 14% seen once. Between the trimmed V and J ends, which lost 1 base and 4 bases, there was a span of 13 bases. Germline V gene lookup returns CDR1 KGHSH and CDR2 LQKENI. This CDR3 is 15 amino acids long. As to time point: blood at routine non-recurrence follow-up after resection. The study sequenced unsorted whole RNA from tumor, nontumor lung or frozen PBMC.

The genes are TRBV18 and TRBJ1-2, with D possibly matching TRBD1 (5 bases). This TCR was sampled from a female donor with early-stage non-small cell lung cancer. The specimen was PBMCs, collected at follow-up. The CDR3 region has the DNA TGTGCCAGCTCACCACTGGCGGGACCCCGCTATGGCTACACCTTC. Encoded protein: CASSPLAGPRYGYTF.